This is a list of T cell receptor beta chains from one sample in a study of CD8+CD57+ T cells in acquired aplastic anemia. In TCRdb, the reads were re-called with MiXCR into one record per CDR3 protein. This sample carries about 170,000 distinct CDR3 sequences, around 48% of them seen once, and the ten largest clones take more than 0.95%. Specimen: sorted CD4+, CD8+, or CD8+CD57+ T cells (not recorded which) from PBMCs. These receptor sequences come from a human donor with aplastic anemia. Each CDR3 is given with its conserved first and last residue. Fields, in order: J gene, D gene, clone size, V gene, CDR3 DNA, CDR3 protein. D genes are given only for firm matches. Size tells how often a clone was seen (once, few, many) or the class of an expanded clone, and some rows leave it out.

TRBJ2-1 TRBD2 . TRBV20-1 TGCAGTGCTAGAGATCCGGCTAGCGGGAGGGCCGTCAATGAGCAGTTCTTC CSARDPASGRAVNEQFF
TRBJ2-7 TRBD1 few TRBV11-2 TGTGCCAGCAGCTTAGGGACAGGGACCTACGAGCAGTACTTC CASSLGTGTYEQYF
TRBJ2-7 TRBD1 . TRBV2 TGTGCCAGCGAGAAGGGGGCAACCTACGAGCAGTACTTC CASEKGATYEQYF
TRBJ2-7 TRBD2 . TRBV11-1 TGTGCCAGCAGCTTATTGTCTAGCGGGAGAATTTTCCCCTACGAGCAGTACTTC CASSLLSSGRIFPYEQYF
TRBJ2-1 TRBD2 . TRBV7-3 TGTGCCAGCGGGCCGACGGGAGGTGAGCAGTTCTTC CASGPTGGEQFF
TRBJ1-1 TRBD1 many TRBV10-3 TGTGCCATCAGTGGGGGTTGGACAGGGGAGAACCGATTGAACACTGAAGCTTTCTTT CAISGGWTGENRLNTEAFF
TRBJ2-3 . . TRBV24-1 TGTGCCACCAGTGACCCAGGACACCTCCCCGATACGCAGTATTTT CATSDPGHLPDTQYF
TRBJ2-1 . many TRBV12-5 TGTGCTAGTGGTCCAGTGAGGAATGAGCAGTTCTTC CASGPVRNEQFF
TRBJ2-3 TRBD2 . TRBV7-6 TGTGCCAGCAGCTCCCGGACTAGCGGGCGGGATACGCAGTATTTT CASSSRTSGRDTQYF
TRBJ1-2 . . TRBV2 TGTGCCAGCCGTGAGACAGCTTATGGCTACACCTTC CASRETAYGYTF
TRBJ2-5 TRBD1 many TRBV5-1 TGCGCCAGCAGCTTACAACCGGGACAGCAAGAGACCCAGTACTTC CASSLQPGQQETQYF
TRBJ2-5 . many TRBV20-1 TGCAGTGCCAGACAGGCCCGAGAGACCCAGTACTTC CSARQARETQYF
TRBJ2-7 TRBD1 few TRBV11-1 TGTGCCAGCAGCTTACGCCATTCAGAGGACAGGGGGCGGTACGAGCAGTACTTC CASSLRHSEDRGRYEQYF
TRBJ1-1 TRBD1 many TRBV12-3/TRBV12-4 TGTGCCAGCAGTTTGGACAGGTACACTGAAGCTTTCTTT CASSLDRYTEAFF
TRBJ1-1 . once TRBV20-1 TGCAGTGCAACAGCGGTGAACACTGAAGCTTTCTTT CSATAVNTEAFF
TRBJ2-1 TRBD2 few TRBV5-1 TGCGCCAGCAGCTTTCAACTAGCGGGGGCGACCCCCTACAATGAGCAGTTCTTC CASSFQLAGATPYNEQFF
TRBJ2-5 TRBD2 many TRBV2 TGTGCCAGCAGTCGCGGGGGGGCCGCCCAAGAGACCCAGTACTTC CASSRGGAAQETQYF
TRBJ2-3 TRBD1 many TRBV7-6 TGTGCCAGCAGCTTCACGGGACAGGGGGCCTTCACAGATACGCAGTATTTT CASSFTGQGAFTDTQYF
TRBJ2-7 . . TRBV24-1 TGCGCCACCAGTGACCGAAACACACCGGGACCGGTAAACTACGAGCAGTACTTC CATSDRNTPGPVNYEQYF
TRBJ2-7 . . TRBV20-1 TGCAGTGCTAAGTCCAGGGGATACGAGCAGTACTTC CSAKSRGYEQYF
TRBJ1-2 . once TRBV6-1 TGTGCCAGCAGTGCGACAGTTAACTATGGCTACACCTTC CASSATVNYGYTF
TRBJ2-5 . . TRBV20-1 TGCAGTGCTAGTATTACGGGGACCCAGTACTTC CSASITGTQYF
TRBJ2-3 . many TRBV14 TGTGCCAGCAGCCAAACTCACACAGATACGCAGTATTTT CASSQTHTDTQYF
TRBJ2-1 TRBD1 many TRBV12-3/TRBV12-4 TGTGCCAGCAGAAGGACAGGGGGTCGCGATGAGCAGTTCTTC CASRRTGGRDEQFF
TRBJ2-5 TRBD1 once TRBV20-1 TGCAGCGCCGACAGGGTCCAAGAGACCCAGTACTTC CSADRVQETQYF
TRBJ1-1 TRBD1 . TRBV5-1 TGCGCCAGCAGCTTGGGACCGGGACAGGGACTTGAAGCTTTCTTT CASSLGPGQGLEAFF